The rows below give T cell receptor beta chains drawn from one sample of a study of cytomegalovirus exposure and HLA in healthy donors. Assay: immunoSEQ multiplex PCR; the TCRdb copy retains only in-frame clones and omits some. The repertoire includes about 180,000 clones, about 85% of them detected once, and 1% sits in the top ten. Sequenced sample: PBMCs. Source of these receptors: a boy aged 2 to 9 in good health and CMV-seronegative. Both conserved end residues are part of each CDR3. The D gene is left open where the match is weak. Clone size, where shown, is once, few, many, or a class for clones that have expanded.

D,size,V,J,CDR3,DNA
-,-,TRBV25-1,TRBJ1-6,CASSVSQGYNSPLHF,TGTGCCAGCAGTGTATCCCAGGGATATAATTCACCCCTCCACTTT
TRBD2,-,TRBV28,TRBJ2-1,CASSLGMTSGSSWYNEQFF,TGTGCCAGCAGTTTGGGGATGACTAGCGGGAGTAGTTGGTACAATGAGCAGTTCTTC
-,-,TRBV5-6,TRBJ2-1,CASSSGGRNEQFF,TGTGCCAGCAGCTCCGGAGGGCGCAATGAGCAGTTCTTC
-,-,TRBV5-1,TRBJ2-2,CASSSKPDGLTGELFF,TGCGCCAGCAGCTCCAAGCCCGATGGACTCACCGGGGAGCTGTTTTTT
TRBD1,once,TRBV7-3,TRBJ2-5,CASSSTGTGIETQYF,TGTGCCAGCAGCTCGACCGGGACAGGGATTGAGACCCAGTACTTC
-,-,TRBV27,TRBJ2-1,CASTPGGVGEQFF,TGTGCCAGCACCCCTGGAGGGGTGGGTGAGCAGTTCTTC
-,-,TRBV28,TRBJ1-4,CASNPGMGGEKLFF,TGTGCCAGCAACCCGGGAATGGGGGGTGAAAAACTGTTTTTT
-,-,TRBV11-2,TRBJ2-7,CASSFRPRTAQFEQYF,TGTGCCAGCAGCTTCAGACCCCGGACAGCTCAGTTCGAGCAGTACTTC
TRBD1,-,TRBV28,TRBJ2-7,CASTNPGRGPYF,TGTGCCAGCACCAACCCTGGCAGGGGGCCGTACTTC
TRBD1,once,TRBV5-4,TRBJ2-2,CASRQGADPNTGELFF,TGTGCCAGCAGACAGGGGGCGGATCCAAACACCGGGGAGCTGTTTTTT
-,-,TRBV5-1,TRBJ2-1,CASSLGLAIDNEQFF,TGCGCCAGCAGCTTGGGGTTAGCTATAGACAATGAGCAGTTCTTC
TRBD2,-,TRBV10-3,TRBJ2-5,CAISGSELAGGSETQYF,TGTGCCATCAGTGGGTCCGAACTAGCGGGGGGAAGCGAGACCCAGTACTTC
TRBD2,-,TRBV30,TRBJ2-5,CAWSGLAGGLRETQYF,TGTGCCTGGAGTGGACTAGCGGGGGGGCTGAGAGAGACCCAGTACTTC
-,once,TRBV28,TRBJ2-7,CASSPPPGVSSYEQYF,TGTGCCAGCAGCCCACCACCGGGTGTAAGCTCCTACGAGCAGTACTTC
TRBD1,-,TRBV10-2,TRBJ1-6,CASSEAGGYNSPLHF,TGCGCCAGCAGTGAGGCAGGGGGCTATAATTCACCCCTCCACTTT
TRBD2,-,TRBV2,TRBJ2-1,CASTGGAGVRNEQFF,TGTGCCAGCACCGGGGGGGCGGGAGTACGGAATGAGCAGTTCTTC
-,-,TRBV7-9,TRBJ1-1,CSSSQNLRTENTEAFF,TGTTCCAGCAGCCAAAATCTTCGGACAGAGAACACTGAAGCTTTCTTT
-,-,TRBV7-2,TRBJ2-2,CASSLYGNTGELFF,TGTGCCAGCAGCTTATACGGGAACACCGGGGAGCTGTTTTTT
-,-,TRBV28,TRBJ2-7,CASGRSSYEQYF,TGTGCCAGCGGTAGGAGCTCCTACGAGCAGTACTTC
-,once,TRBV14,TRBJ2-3,CASSQGLYRGTDTQYF,TGTGCCAGCAGCCAAGGCCTGTATAGGGGTACAGATACGCAGTATTTT
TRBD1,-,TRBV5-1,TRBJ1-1,CASSFGQDLNTEAFF,TGCGCCAGCAGCTTCGGACAGGACTTGAACACTGAAGCTTTCTTT
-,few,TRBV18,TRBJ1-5,CASSPGHNQPQHF,TGTGCCAGCTCACCAGGACACAATCAGCCCCAGCATTTT
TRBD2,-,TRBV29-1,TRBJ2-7,CSVEDLPGGEQYF,TGCAGCGTTGAAGACCTTCCGGGGGGCGAGCAGTACTTC
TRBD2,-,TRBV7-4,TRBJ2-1,CASSPGLAGDNEQFF,TGTGCCAGCAGCCCCGGACTAGCGGGGGACAATGAGCAGTTCTTC
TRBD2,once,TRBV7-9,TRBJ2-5,CASSLPGLAGGRGTQYF,TGTGCCAGCAGCCTACCTGGACTAGCGGGAGGCCGAGGGACCCAGTACTTC
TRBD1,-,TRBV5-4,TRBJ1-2,CASSSFGQGGYTF,TGTGCCAGCAGCTCGTTCGGACAGGGAGGCTACACCTTC
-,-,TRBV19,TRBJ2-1,CATGQIKYNEQFF,TGTGCCACCGGACAGATAAAGTACAATGAGCAGTTCTTC
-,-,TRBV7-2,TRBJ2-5,CASRAHGGGETQYF,TGTGCCAGCAGGGCCCATGGGGGCGGAGAGACCCAGTACTTC
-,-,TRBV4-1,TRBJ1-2,CASSQGAPSRQVWYGYTF,TGCGCCAGCAGCCAAGGGGCCCCCTCCCGACAGGTTTGGTATGGCTACACCTTC
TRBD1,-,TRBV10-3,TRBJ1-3,CAAWDSFSGNTIYF,TGTGCCGCCTGGGACAGCTTCTCTGGAAACACCATATATTTT
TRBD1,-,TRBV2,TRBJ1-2,CASSNGQGLNYGYTF,TGTGCCAGCAGTAACGGACAGGGTCTCAACTATGGCTACACCTTC
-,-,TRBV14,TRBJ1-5,CASSQDASQPQHF,TGTGCCAGCAGCCAAGATGCGAGTCAGCCCCAGCATTTT
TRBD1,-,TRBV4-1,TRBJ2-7,CASSQGEGTGTYEQYF,TGCGCCAGCAGCCAAGGGGAAGGGACAGGGACCTACGAGCAGTACTTC
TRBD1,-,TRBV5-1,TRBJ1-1,CASSSTGTVEAFF,TGCGCCAGCAGCTCCACCGGGACAGTTGAAGCTTTCTTT
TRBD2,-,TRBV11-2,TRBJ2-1,CASSSIAGERNEQFF,TGTGCCAGCAGCTCAATAGCGGGAGAACGTAATGAGCAGTTCTTC